This T cell receptor beta chain was sequenced in a study of blood T cells in healthy people across ages. Study outcomes and limitations: Strong correlation linked observed beta diversity and percent naive T cells. Both naive CD4+ cell counts and diversity were greater in long-lived donors than in aged donors.

Collection of 8.5 to 10 milliliters of peripheral blood was performed for each donor. Note on this clonotype: Antigen: not known.

CDR3 length: 15 amino acids. The V end was cut by 4 bases, the J end by 1 base, with 13 bases between. Primers used in a second PCR of roughly 7 to 12 cycles were a sample-barcoded 5' primer and a J-beta primer mix. Each sample provided no less than 2.5 million CDR3-containing paired-end reads. One entry per CDR3 protein results from TCRdb running MiXCR on the 5' RACE reads. Of 850,000 to 1,100,000 distinct CDR3 sequences detected, 35% to 40% appear once; the ten largest clones hold over 10%. This receptor was identified in a man aged 18-30 years in good health. V gene TRBV12-3 or TRBV12-4 combines with J gene TRBJ1-1; D ambiguous. The sequenced sample consisted of blood. CDR3 coding DNA: TGTGCCAGCAGTTCCGTGGCCGGAGGGAACACTGAAGCTTTCTTT. This codes for CASSSVAGGNTEAFF.